The next 3 T cell receptor beta chains were all read from a single sample in a study of blood T cell repertoires in COVID-19. Produced via immunoSEQ multiplex PCR; TCRdb's table is partial and in-frame only. The sample lists around 250,000 clones, around four fifths occurring once. The sequencing input was peripheral blood. The receptor source for this set is a man aged 60 to 75 who had recovered from COVID-19.

This clone was found once. The rearrangement joins TRBV5-1 to TRBJ2-3; D gene unclear. This CDR3 has 15 residues. The germline gives CDR1 SGHRS, CDR2 YFSETQ. V was clipped by 0 bases and J by 0 bases, with 8 bases between them. This CDR3 reads CASSLVSVSTDTQYF. DNA of the CDR3: TGCGCCAGCAGCTTGGTGTCAGTTAGCACAGATACGCAGTATTTT.

V is TRBV10-3 and J is TRBJ2-7; TRBD1 agrees at 9 bases. The CDR3 loop spans 14 amino acids. V was pared by 6 bases and J by 4 bases, with 7 bases of the junction left unmatched. The germline V gene has CDR1 ENHRY and CDR2 SYGVKD. CDR3 nucleotide sequence: TGTGCCATCAGCCCCGTGGGACAGGGTTACGAGCAGTACTTC. Translation: CAISPVGQGYEQYF.

The J gene is TRBJ1-5, the V gene TRBV6-2 or TRBV6-3, with 7 bases identical to TRBD1. The CDR3 has 14 amino acids. Germline CDR1 MNHEY, CDR2 SVGEGT. After removal of 6 bases from V and 6 bases from J, the junction contained 8 bases not matched to a gene. The CDR3 nucleotides are TGTGCCAGCAGCCCCGGGCAGGGGGTTCAGCCCCAGCATTTT. It translates to CASSPGQGVQPQHF.